This T cell receptor beta chain is drawn from a study of control samples from healthy donors and cancer patients. Profiling relied on immunoSEQ multiplex PCR, and the TCRdb table lists in-frame clones only, not all of them. The sample includes 94,000 or so clones, about four fifths seen only once; the top ten take roughly 39%. This TCR was sampled from a man between 65 and 79 years old with lung cancer. Input material: PBMCs.

DNA of the CDR3: TGTGCCAGTAGTATGCAGGTGGGCACCGGGGAGCTGTTTTTT. It yields the protein CASSMQVGTGELFF. This chain links TRBV19 with TRBJ2-2, with no clear D. V gave up 3 bases and J gave up 4 bases, with 9 bases separating them. Germline loops: CDR1 LNHDA, CDR2 SQIVND (reference sequence). The CDR3 is made up of 14 amino acids.